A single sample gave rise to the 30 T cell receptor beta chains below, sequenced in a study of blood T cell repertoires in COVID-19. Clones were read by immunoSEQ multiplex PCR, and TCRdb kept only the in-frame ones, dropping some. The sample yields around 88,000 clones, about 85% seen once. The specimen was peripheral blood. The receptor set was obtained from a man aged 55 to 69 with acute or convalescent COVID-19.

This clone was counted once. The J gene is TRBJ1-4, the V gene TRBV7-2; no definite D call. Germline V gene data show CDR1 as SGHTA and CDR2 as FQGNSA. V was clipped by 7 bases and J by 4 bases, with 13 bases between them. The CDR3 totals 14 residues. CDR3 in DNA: TGTGCCAGCACCCGTAACTCGGGTAATGAAAAACTGTTTTTT. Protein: CASTRNSGNEKLFF.

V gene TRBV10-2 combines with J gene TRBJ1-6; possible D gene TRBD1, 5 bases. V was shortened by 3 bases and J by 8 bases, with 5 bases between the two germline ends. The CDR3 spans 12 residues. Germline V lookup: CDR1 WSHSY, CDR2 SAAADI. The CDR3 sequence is CASSEGDSPLHF. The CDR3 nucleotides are TGCGCCAGCAGTGAAGGGGATTCACCCCTCCACTTT.

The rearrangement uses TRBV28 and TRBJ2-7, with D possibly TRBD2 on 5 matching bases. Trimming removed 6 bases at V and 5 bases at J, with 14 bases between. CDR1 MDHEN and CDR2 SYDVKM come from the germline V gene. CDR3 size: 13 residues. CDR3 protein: CASSRTALDEQYF. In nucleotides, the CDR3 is TGTGCCAGCAGCCGGACTGCCTTGGACGAGCAGTACTTC. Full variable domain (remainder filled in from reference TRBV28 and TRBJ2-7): DVKVTQSSRYLVKRTGEKVFLECVQDMDHENMFWYRQDPGLGLRLIYFSYDVKMKEKGDIPEGYSVSREKKERFSLILESASTNQTSMYLCASSRTALDEQYFGPGTRLTVT.

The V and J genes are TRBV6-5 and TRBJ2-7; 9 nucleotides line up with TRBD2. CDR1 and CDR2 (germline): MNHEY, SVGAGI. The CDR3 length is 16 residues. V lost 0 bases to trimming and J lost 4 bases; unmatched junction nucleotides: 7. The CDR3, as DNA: TGTGCCAGCAGTTACTCAGGCGGGGGGGCGCAGTACGAGCAGTACTTC. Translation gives CASSYSGGGAQYEQYF.

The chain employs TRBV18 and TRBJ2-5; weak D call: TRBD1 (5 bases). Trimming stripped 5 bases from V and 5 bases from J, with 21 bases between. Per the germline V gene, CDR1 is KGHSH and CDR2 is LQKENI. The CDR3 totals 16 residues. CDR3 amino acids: CASSAIGAFKGETQYF. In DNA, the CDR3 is TGTGCCAGCTCAGCCATAGGGGCATTCAAAGGGGAGACCCAGTACTTC.

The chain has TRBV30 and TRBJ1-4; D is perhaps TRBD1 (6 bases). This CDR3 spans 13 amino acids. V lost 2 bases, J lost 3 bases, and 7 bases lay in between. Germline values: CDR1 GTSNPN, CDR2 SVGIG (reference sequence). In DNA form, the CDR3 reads TGTGCCTGGAGTTGGGGGCCTAATGAAAAACTGTTTTTT. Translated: CAWSWGPNEKLFF.

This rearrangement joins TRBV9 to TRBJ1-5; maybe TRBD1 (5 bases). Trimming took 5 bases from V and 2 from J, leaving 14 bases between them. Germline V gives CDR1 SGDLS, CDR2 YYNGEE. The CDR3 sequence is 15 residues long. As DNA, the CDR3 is TGTGCCAGCAGTCCACAGGATTCGGGCAATCAGCCCCAGCATTTT. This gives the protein CASSPQDSGNQPQHF.

The CDR3 coding sequence is TGTGCCAGCTCACCACTAGACAGGCAAGAGACCCAGTACTTC. Translating gives CASSPLDRQETQYF. The chain employs TRBV18 and TRBJ2-5; tentative D call: TRBD1 (6 bases). The germline V gene has CDR1 KGHSH and CDR2 LQKENI. The CDR3 covers 14 residues. V was trimmed by 1 base and J by 2 bases, leaving 8 bases between them.

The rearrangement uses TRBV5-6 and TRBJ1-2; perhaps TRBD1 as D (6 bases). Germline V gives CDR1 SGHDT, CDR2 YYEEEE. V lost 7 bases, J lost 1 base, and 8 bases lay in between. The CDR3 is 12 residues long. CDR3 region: CASQQGNYGYTF. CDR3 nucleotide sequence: TGTGCCAGCCAACAGGGTAACTATGGCTACACCTTC.

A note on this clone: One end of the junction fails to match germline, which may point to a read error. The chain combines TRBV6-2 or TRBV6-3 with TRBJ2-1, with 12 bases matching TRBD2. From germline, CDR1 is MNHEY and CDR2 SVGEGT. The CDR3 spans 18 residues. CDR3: CTSSSASGRARGYNEQFF. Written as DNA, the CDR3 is TGTACCAGCAGTTCGGCTAGCGGGAGGGCCCGGGGGTACAATGAGCAGTTCTTC.

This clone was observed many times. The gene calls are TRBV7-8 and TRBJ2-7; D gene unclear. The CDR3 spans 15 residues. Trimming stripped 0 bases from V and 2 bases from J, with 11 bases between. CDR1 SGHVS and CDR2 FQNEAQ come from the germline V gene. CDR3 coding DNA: TGTGCCAGCAGCTTAGCCTGGCAGGCGACCTACGAGCAGTACTTC. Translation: CASSLAWQATYEQYF.

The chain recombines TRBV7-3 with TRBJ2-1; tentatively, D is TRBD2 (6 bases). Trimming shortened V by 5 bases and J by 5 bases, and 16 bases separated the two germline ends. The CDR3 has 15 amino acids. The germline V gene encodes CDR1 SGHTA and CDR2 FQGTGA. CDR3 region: CASSPTGVAHNEQFF. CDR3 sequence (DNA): TGTGCCAGCAGCCCAACGGGAGTTGCCCACAATGAGCAGTTCTTC.

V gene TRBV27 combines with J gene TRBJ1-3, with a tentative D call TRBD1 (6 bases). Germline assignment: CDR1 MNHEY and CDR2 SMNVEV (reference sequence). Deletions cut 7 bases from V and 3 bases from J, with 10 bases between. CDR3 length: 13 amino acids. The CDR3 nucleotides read TGTGCCAGCATCAGGGGAGTTGGAAACACCATATATTTT. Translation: CASIRGVGNTIYF.

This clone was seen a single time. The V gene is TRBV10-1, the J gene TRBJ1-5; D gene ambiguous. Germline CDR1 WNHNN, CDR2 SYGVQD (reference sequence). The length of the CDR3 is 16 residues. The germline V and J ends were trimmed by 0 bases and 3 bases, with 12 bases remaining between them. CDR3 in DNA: TGCGCCAGCAGTGAGTCGCAGGAATACAACAATCAGCCCCAGCATTTT. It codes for CASSESQEYNNQPQHF.

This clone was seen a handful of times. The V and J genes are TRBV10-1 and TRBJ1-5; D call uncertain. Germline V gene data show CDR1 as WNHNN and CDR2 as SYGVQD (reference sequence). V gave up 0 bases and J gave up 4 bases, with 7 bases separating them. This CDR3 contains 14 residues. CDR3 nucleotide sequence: TGCGCCAGCAGTGAGTCCGGAGGGAATCAGCCCCAGCATTTT. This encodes CASSESGGNQPQHF.

CDR3 in DNA: TGCGCCAGCAGCCTAGGGGCTAGCGGGGGGTCCTACGAGCAGTACTTC. It yields the protein CASSLGASGGSYEQYF. The chain carries TRBV4-1 and TRBJ2-7, with 11 bases fitting TRBD2. The germline CDR1 and CDR2 sequences are MGHRA and YSYEKL. Unmatched junction bases numbered 6, after V lost 4 bases and J lost 1 base. The CDR3 contains 16 residues.

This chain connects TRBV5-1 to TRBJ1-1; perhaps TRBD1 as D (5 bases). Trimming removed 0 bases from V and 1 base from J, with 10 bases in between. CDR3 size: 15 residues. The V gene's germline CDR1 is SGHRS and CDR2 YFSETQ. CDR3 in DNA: TGCGCCAGCAGCTTGGAAGGGGTTGGGAACACTGAAGCTTTCTTT. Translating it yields CASSLEGVGNTEAFF.

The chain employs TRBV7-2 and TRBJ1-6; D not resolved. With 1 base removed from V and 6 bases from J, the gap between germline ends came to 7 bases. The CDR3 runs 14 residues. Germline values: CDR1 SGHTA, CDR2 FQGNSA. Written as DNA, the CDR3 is TGTGCCAGCAGCTTAGGACAAGTTAATTCACCCCTCCACTTT. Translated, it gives CASSLGQVNSPLHF.

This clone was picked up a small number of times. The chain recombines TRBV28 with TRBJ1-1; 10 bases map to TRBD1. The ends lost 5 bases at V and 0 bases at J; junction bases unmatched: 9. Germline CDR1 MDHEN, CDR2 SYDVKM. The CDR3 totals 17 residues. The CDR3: CASSGRGTGAMNTEAFF. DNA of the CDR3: TGTGCCAGCAGTGGTAGAGGGACAGGGGCCATGAACACTGAAGCTTTCTTT.

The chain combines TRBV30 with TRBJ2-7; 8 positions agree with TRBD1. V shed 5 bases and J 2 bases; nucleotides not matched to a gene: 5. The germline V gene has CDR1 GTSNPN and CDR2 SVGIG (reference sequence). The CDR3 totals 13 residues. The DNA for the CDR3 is TGTGCCTGGGCCGGGACAGGCACCTACGAGCAGTACTTC. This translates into CAWAGTGTYEQYF.

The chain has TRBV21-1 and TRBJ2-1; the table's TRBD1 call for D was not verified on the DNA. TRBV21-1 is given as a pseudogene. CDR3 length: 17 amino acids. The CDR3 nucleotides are TGTGCCAGCAGCAAAGGGGGTGGGGACAGTTCCTACAATGAGCAGTTCTTC. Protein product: CASSKGGGDSSYNEQFF.

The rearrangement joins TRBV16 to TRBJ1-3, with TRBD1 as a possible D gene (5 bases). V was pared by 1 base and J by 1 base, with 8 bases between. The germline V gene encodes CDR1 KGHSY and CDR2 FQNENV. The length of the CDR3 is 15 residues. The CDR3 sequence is CASSQFPGSGNTIYF. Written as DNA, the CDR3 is TGTGCCAGCAGCCAATTTCCAGGGTCTGGAAACACCATATATTTT.

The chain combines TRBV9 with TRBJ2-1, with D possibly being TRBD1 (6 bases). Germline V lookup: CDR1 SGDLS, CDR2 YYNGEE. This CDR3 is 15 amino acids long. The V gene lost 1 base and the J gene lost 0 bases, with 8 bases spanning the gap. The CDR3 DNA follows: TGTGCCAGCAGCGTACAGGGGACCTCCTACAATGAGCAGTTCTTC. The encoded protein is CASSVQGTSYNEQFF.

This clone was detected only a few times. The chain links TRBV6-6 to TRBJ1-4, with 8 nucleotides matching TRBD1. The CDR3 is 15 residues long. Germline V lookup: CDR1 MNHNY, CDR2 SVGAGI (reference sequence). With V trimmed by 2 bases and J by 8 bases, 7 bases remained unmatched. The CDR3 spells CASSYVGTGPEKLFF. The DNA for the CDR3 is TGTGCCAGCAGTTACGTAGGGACAGGCCCGGAAAAACTGTTTTTT.

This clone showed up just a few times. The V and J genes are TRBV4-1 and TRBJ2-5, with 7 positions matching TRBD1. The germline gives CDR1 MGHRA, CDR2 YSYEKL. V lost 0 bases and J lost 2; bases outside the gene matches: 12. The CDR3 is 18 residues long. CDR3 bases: TGCGCCAGCAGCCAAGATCCGGCAGGGGGTAAGCCTCAAGAGACCCAGTACTTC. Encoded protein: CASSQDPAGGKPQETQYF.

As DNA, the CDR3 is TGTGCCAGCAGCCGCCCCACAGGGGCGAACACTGAAGCTTTCTTT. It encodes CASSRPTGANTEAFF. The rearrangement links TRBV5-6 to TRBJ1-1; 7 bases map to TRBD1. The germline gives CDR1 SGHDT, CDR2 YYEEEE. With V trimmed by 4 bases and J by 1 base, 7 bases remained unmatched. This CDR3 comprises 15 residues.

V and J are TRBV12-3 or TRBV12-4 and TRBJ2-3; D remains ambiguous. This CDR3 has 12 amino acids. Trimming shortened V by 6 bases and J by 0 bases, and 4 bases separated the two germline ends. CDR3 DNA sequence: TGTGCCAGCAGAGCAAGCACAGATACGCAGTATTTT. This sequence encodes CASRASTDTQYF.

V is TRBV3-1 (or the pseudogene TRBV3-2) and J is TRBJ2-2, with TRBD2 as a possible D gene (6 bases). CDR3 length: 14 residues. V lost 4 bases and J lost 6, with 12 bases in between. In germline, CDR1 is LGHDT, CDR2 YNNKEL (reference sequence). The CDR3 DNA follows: TGTGCCAGCAGCCGACTAGTCCCCCCCGGGGAGCTGTTTTTT. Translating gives CASSRLVPPGELFF.

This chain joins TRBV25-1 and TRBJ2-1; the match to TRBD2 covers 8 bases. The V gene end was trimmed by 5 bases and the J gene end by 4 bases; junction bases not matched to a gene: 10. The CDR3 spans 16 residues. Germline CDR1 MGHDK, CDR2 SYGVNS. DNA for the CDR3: TGTGCCAGCAGTAGCACCGGGACTAGGGGTTACAATGAGCAGTTCTTC. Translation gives CASSSTGTRGYNEQFF.

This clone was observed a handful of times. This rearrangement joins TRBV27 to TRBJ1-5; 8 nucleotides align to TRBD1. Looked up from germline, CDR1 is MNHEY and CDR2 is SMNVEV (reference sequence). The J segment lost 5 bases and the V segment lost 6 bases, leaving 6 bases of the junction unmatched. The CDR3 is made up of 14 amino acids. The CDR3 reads CASRPGQGDQPQHF. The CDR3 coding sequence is TGTGCCAGCAGACCTGGACAGGGCGATCAGCCCCAGCATTTT.